Shown below are 17 T cell receptor beta chains from a single sample sequenced in a study of technical replicates of blood from a handful of donors. Here immunoSEQ multiplex PCR was the method, and the copy in TCRdb shows in-frame clones only, minus some. The sample includes more than 15,000 clones, around nine tenths of them seen just once. The sequencing sample was made of PBMCs. Receptor source: a human donor in good health.

This clone showed up just once. This chain uses TRBV4-1 with TRBJ1-4, with TRBD1 as a possible D gene (5 bases). This CDR3 contains 14 residues. Trimming took 1 base from V and 8 from J, leaving 11 bases between them. Germline V gene sequence: CDR1 MGHRA, CDR2 YSYEKL. This CDR3 reads CASSQGGSGEKLFF. CDR3 coding DNA: TGCGCCAGCAGCCAAGGGGGATCAGGGGAAAAACTGTTTTTT.

The chain couples TRBV5-1 to TRBJ2-3, with 8 bases that match TRBD1. The germline CDR1 and CDR2 sequences are SGHRS and YFSETQ. The CDR3 extends over 15 amino acids. With 5 bases clipped from V and 1 base from J, the junction kept 6 bases outside the gene matches. CDR3 sequence: CASRLTGDRTDTQYF. The CDR3 coding sequence is TGCGCCAGCAGATTGACAGGGGACCGCACAGATACGCAGTATTTT.

The rearrangement joins TRBV18 to TRBJ2-3; D not resolved. CDR1 KGHSH and CDR2 LQKENI come from the germline V gene. Trimming took off 1 base at V and 4 bases at J, with 9 bases between the two ends. The CDR3 spans 14 residues. CDR3 loop: CASSPLVTPDTQYF. The CDR3 nucleotides are TGTGCCAGCTCACCACTAGTCACCCCAGATACGCAGTATTTT. Variable domain in full (rest from reference TRBV18 and TRBJ2-3): NAGVMQNPRHLVRRRGQEARLRCSPMKGHSHVYWYRQLPEEGLKFMVYLQKENIIDESGMPKERFSAEFPKEGPSILRIQQVVRGDSAAYFCASSPLVTPDTQYFGPGTRLTVL.

The chain carries TRBV5-1 and TRBJ2-1; 9 nucleotides line up with TRBD2. This CDR3 has 15 residues. V lost 0 bases and J lost 9; bases outside the gene matches: 7. Per the germline V gene, CDR1 is SGHRS and CDR2 is YFSETQ. The CDR3 DNA reads TGCGCCAGCAGCTTGGTAGCAGCGGGAGGCGTTGAGCAGTTCTTC. As protein: CASSLVAAGGVEQFF.

The rearrangement uses TRBV4-2 and TRBJ2-7, with 9 bases aligning to TRBD2. Losses at the gene ends were 0 bases for V and 5 bases for J; bases not matched to a gene: 5. CDR3 size: 15 residues. Germline CDR1 and CDR2: LGHNA and YNFKEQ. The CDR3 bases are TGTGCCAGCAGCCAAGACCCAGCGGGAGGTAACGAGCAGTACTTC. Translation: CASSQDPAGGNEQYF.

The chain links TRBV28 to TRBJ2-5; D is possibly TRBD2 (5 bases). This CDR3 has 14 amino acids. The V end was cut by 7 bases, the J end by 2 bases, with 14 bases between. Germline V gene lookup returns CDR1 MDHEN and CDR2 SYDVKM. The CDR3 protein is CASTLVGGQETQYF. The CDR3 region has the DNA TGTGCCAGCACACTAGTGGGCGGGCAAGAGACCCAGTACTTC.

The chain has TRBV6-5 and TRBJ2-5; 7 positions agree with TRBD1. CDR1 and CDR2 from the germline V gene are MNHEY and SVGAGI. CDR3 size: 14 residues. The J segment lost 3 bases and the V segment lost 5 bases, leaving 6 bases of the junction unmatched. The CDR3 sequence: CASSAIGTEETQYF. CDR3 sequence (DNA): TGTGCCAGCAGTGCCATTGGGACAGAAGAGACCCAGTACTTC.

This clone was counted only a few times. Written as DNA, the CDR3 is TGTGCCAGCTCACCACCCGCAGGGGGCTTAACTGAAGCTTTCTTT. Residues: CASSPPAGGLTEAFF. This sequence joins TRBV18 and TRBJ1-1; 8 nucleotides align to TRBD1. The CDR3 is 15 amino acids. Trimming cost V 0 bases and J 5 bases; bases outside gene matches: 5. CDR1 is KGHSH, CDR2 LQKENI, per germline. Filled out from reference TRBV18 and TRBJ1-1, the complete variable domain reads NAGVMQNPRHLVRRRGQEARLRCSPMKGHSHVYWYRQLPEEGLKFMVYLQKENIIDESGMPKERFSAEFPKEGPSILRIQQVVRGDSAAYFCASSPPAGGLTEAFFGQGTRLTVV.

The V and J genes are TRBV30 and TRBJ2-1, with a possible D match to TRBD1 (5 bases). V lost 0 bases, J lost 1 base, and 13 bases lay in between. The CDR3 length is 16 residues. CDR1 and CDR2 (germline): GTSNPN, SVGIG (reference sequence). DNA for the CDR3: TGTGCCTGGAGTGTATCGCGGACACTTTCCTACAATGAGCAGTTCTTC. Its protein product is CAWSVSRTLSYNEQFF.

V and J are TRBV5-7 and TRBJ2-7, with TRBD2 identical over 13 bases. TRBV5-7 is classed as an ORF, of uncertain function. The V and J ends lost 4 bases and 3 bases, in that order; junction bases with no gene match: 1. CDR3 length: 14 amino acids. As DNA, the CDR3 is TGTGCCAGCAGCGGGACTAGCGGGGACTACGAGCAGTACTTC. It encodes CASSGTSGDYEQYF.

This clone was found once. This chain uses TRBV6-5 with TRBJ2-7; 13 bases match TRBD2. Per germline, CDR1 MNHEY and CDR2 SVGAGI. CDR3 length: 14 residues. The V gene end was trimmed by 6 bases and the J gene end by 4 bases; junction bases not matched to a gene: 3. CDR3 in amino acids: CASRRLAGGYEQYF. CDR3 bases: TGTGCCAGCAGGAGACTAGCGGGAGGATACGAGCAGTACTTC.

In DNA form, the CDR3 reads TGTGCCAGCTCAACAGGAACCGGCAATGAGCAGTTCTTC. Residues: CASSTGTGNEQFF. This sequence joins TRBV18 and TRBJ2-1; a possible D gene is TRBD1 (5 bases). Germline CDR1 KGHSH, CDR2 LQKENI. This CDR3 contains 13 residues. The ends were cut back, 5 bases at V and 6 bases at J, with 11 bases in the middle.

The gene calls are TRBV19 and TRBJ1-5, with no clear D. CDR3 length equals 15 residues. Trimming pared 0 bases from V and 6 bases from J, leaving 12 bases between. In germline, CDR1 is LNHDA, CDR2 SQIVND (reference sequence). CDR3 residues: CASSIDAPRSQPQHF. Here the CDR3 DNA reads TGTGCCAGTAGTATAGATGCACCGAGGAGTCAGCCCCAGCATTTT.

J is TRBJ2-2 and V is TRBV6-1; D is perhaps TRBD2 (6 bases). The V and J ends lost 1 base and 5 bases respectively, with 17 bases between them. Looked up from germline, CDR1 is MNHNS and CDR2 is SASEGT. This CDR3 comprises 17 residues. CDR3 residues: CASSEGVGSGWTGELFF. The CDR3 DNA follows: TGTGCCAGCAGTGAAGGGGTCGGGAGTGGGTGGACCGGGGAGCTGTTTTTT.

The CDR3 DNA is TGTGCCAGCAGTTTCTTAGGGGCGCTCGAGCAGTACTTC. Translating it yields CASSFLGALEQYF. V gene TRBV28 combines with J gene TRBJ2-7, with D tentatively TRBD1 (5 bases). The CDR3 runs 13 residues. The V gene's germline CDR1 is MDHEN and CDR2 SYDVKM. Trimming shortened V by 3 bases and J by 6 bases, and 12 bases separated the two germline ends.

The chain recombines TRBV6-1 with TRBJ2-7; 9 bases map to TRBD1. V was clipped by 5 bases and J by 6 bases; unmatched bases: 2. The CDR3 runs 12 residues. In germline, CDR1 is MNHNS, CDR2 SASEGT. The CDR3 sequence: CASSQTGGEQYF. The CDR3 DNA follows: TGTGCCAGCAGTCAGACAGGGGGCGAGCAGTACTTC.

The gene calls are TRBV7-8 and TRBJ2-7; 9 nucleotides match TRBD2. Germline V CDR1 and CDR2: SGHVS, FQNEAQ. With V trimmed by 3 bases and J by 2 bases, 5 bases remained unmatched. The CDR3 loop spans 15 amino acids. The CDR3 loop reads CASSFGTSQTYEQYF. The CDR3 nucleotides are TGTGCCAGCAGCTTCGGGACTAGCCAAACCTACGAGCAGTACTTC.